This TCR beta chain originates from a study of shared clonotypes between healthy human individuals. Broader study findings: With several donors compared, approximately 5.5% of naive CD4 clonotypes were shared.

This clone was counted a few times. The antigen is undetermined. Sorted-subset replicate PCR reactions contained 200 ng DNA, corresponding to around 30,000 T cell genomes. The protocol was immunoSEQ multiplex PCR, while the TCRdb copy is restricted to in-frame clones and leaves out a portion. The data contain 980,000 or so clones, about 80% of them singletons. This CDR3 has 13 residues. V was cut by 4 bases and J by 4 bases, with 11 bases left in between. Per germline, CDR1 SGHTA and CDR2 FQGNSA. This TCR was recovered from a man between 18 and 35 years old in good health. The V gene is TRBV7-2, the J gene TRBJ2-7; tentative D call: TRBD2 (6 bases). Sequencing was performed on memory CD4+ T cells sorted from blood. Subset here: CD45RA-negative fraction. CDR3 nucleotides: TGTGCCAGCAGCTCGGCCGGGGGTTACGAGCAGTACTTC. It yields the protein CASSSAGGYEQYF.